The TCR beta chain under discussion was sequenced for a study of radiation and T cells in renal cell carcinoma. The CDR3 has 14 residues. From germline, CDR1 is SGHRS and CDR2 YFSETQ. Between the trimmed V and J ends, which lost 0 bases and 4 bases, there was a span of 8 bases. The table came from immunoSEQ multiplex PCR; TCRdb's copy has only in-frame clones and leaves some out. The table shows approximately 83,000 clones, with around four fifths occurring only once. Described time point: blood 4 weeks post-SBRT, at nephrectomy. The treatment denotes: 15 Gy SBRT to primary tumor, nephrectomy 4 weeks later. Clear cell pathology was present in this patient's renal cell carcinoma.

This chain uses TRBV5-1 with TRBJ2-1; D uncertain. Sequencing was performed on blood, taken from a patient whose treatment included radiotherapy and nephrectomy. This TCR came from a man aged 45-60 years with renal cell carcinoma. The CDR3 DNA reads TGCGCCAGCAGCTTGGTCCTCGGATACAATGAGCAGTTCTTC. It is translated as CASSLVLGYNEQFF.